This TCR beta chain was found in a study of shared T cell receptors in the human thymus. Here immunoSEQ multiplex PCR was the method, and the copy in TCRdb shows in-frame clones only, minus some. The table has around 730,000 clones, around 85% seen once; the top ten hold roughly 0.01%. The germline V and J ends were trimmed by 0 bases and 2 bases, with 8 bases remaining between them. This CDR3 spans 15 amino acids. CDR1 SGHRS and CDR2 YFSETQ come from the germline V gene. These sequences were also reported in another study, on human thymus T cells. That investigation notes: Infants served as donors; they were healthy and Finnish and were having corrective surgery for congenital heart defects.

The chain employs TRBV5-1 and TRBJ2-2, with D unclear. The sequenced material came from thymocytes. The origin of this receptor is a girl under three years old with a congenital heart defect. The CDR3 protein is CASSLAPFNTGELFF. CDR3 sequence (DNA): TGCGCCAGCAGCTTGGCCCCCTTTAACACCGGGGAGCTGTTTTTT.